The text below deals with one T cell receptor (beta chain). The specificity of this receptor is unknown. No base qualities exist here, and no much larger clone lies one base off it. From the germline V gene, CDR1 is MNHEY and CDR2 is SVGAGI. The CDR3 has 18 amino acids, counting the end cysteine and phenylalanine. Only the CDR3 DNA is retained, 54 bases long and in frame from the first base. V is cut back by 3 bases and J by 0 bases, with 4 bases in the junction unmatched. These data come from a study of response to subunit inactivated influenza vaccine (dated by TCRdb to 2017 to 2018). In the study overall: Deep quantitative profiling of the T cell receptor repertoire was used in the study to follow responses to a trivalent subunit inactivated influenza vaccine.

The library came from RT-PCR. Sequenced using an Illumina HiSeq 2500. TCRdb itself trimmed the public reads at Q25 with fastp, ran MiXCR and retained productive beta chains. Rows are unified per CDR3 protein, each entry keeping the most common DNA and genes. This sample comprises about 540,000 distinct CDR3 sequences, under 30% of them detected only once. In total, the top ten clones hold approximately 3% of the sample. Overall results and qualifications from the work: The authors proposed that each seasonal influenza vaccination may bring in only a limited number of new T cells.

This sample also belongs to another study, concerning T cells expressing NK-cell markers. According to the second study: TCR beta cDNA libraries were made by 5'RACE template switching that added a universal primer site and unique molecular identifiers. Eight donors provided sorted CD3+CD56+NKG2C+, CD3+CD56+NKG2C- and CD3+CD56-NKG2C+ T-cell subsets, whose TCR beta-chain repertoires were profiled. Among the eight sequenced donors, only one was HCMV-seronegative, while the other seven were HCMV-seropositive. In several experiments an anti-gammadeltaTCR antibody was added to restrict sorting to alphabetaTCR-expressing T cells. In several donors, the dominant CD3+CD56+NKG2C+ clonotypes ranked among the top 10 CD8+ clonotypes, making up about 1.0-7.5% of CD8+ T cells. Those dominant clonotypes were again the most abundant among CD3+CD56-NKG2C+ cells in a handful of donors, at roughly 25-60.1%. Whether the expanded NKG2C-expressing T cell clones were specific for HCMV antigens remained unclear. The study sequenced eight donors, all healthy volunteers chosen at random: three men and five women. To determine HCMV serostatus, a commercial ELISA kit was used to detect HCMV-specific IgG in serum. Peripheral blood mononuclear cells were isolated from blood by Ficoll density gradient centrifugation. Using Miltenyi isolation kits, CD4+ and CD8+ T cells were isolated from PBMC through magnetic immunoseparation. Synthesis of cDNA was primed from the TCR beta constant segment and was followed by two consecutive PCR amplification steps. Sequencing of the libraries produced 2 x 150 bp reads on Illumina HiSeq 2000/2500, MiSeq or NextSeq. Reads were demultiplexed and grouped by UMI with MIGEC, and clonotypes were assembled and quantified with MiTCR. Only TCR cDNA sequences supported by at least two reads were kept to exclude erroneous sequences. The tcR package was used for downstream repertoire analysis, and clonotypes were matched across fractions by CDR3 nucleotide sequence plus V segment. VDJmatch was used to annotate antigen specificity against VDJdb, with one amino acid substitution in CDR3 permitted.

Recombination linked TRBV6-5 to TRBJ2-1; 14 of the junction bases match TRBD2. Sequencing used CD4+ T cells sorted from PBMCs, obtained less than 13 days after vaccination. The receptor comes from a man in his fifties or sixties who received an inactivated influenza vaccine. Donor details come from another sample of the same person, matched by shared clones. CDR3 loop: CASSYRTSGRSSYNEQFF. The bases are TGTGCCAGCAGTTATCGGACTAGCGGGAGGAGCTCCTACAATGAGCAGTTCTTC.